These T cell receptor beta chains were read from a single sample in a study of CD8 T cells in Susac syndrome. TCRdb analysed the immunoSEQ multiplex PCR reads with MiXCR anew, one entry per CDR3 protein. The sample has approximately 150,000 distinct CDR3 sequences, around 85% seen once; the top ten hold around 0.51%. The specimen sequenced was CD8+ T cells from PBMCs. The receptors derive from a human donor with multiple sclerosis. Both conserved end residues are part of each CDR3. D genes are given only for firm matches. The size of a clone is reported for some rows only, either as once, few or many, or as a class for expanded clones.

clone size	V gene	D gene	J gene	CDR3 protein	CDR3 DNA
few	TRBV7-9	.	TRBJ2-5	CASSLPQGGKETQYF	TGTGCCAGCAGCTTACCGCAGGGGGGGAAAGAGACCCAGTACTTC
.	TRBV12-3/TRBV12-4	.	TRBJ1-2	CASSLGVGAMAGYTF	TGTGCCAGCAGTTTAGGTGTGGGGGCGATGGCTGGCTACACCTTC
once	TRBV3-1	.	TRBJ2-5	CASSQGDWGLETQYF	TGTGCCAGCAGCCAAGGGGATTGGGGACTAGAGACCCAGTACTTC
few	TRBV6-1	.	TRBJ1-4	CASSLELSGNEKLFF	TGTGCCAGCAGCCTAGAGCTGTCCGGGAATGAAAAACTGTTTTTT
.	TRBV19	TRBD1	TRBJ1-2	CASSLTGAIYGYTF	TGTGCCAGTAGTTTGACAGGGGCCATCTATGGCTACACCTTC
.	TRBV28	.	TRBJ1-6	CASSLLSNSPLHF	TGTGCCAGCAGTCTACTAAGTAATTCACCCCTCCACTTT
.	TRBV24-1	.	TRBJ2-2	CATSDLRSNTGELFF	TGTGCCACCAGTGATTTGAGGTCGAACACCGGGGAGCTGTTTTTT
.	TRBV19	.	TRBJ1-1	CASSIGVTGNTEAFF	TGTGCCAGTAGTATCGGGGTTACGGGGAACACTGAAGCTTTCTTT
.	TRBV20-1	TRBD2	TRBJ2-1	CSALAVGGSSYNEQFF	TGCAGTGCTCTAGCCGTAGGCGGGAGCTCCTACAATGAGCAGTTCTTC
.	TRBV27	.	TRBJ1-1	CASSGGRHTEAFF	TGTGCCAGCAGCGGGGGGAGACACACTGAAGCTTTCTTT
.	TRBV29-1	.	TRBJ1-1	CSVRRSGITEAFF	TGCAGCGTCCGCCGTTCAGGGATAACTGAAGCTTTCTTT
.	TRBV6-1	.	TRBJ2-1	CASNSGTTTYNEQFF	TGTGCCAGCAACTCCGGCACGACCACGTACAATGAGCAGTTCTTC
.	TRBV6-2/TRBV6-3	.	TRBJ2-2	CASSYGQYTGELFF	TGTGCCAGCAGTTACGGGCAGTACACCGGGGAGCTGTTTTTT
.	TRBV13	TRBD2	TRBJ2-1	CASSTTGTSVDLTNNEQFF	TGTGCCAGCAGCACAACCGGGACTAGCGTAGATCTAACTAACAATGAGCAGTTCTTC
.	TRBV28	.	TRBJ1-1	CASSFSGIGEAFF	TGTGCCAGCAGTTTTTCTGGGATTGGGGAAGCTTTCTTT
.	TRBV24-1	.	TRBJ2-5	CATSDLGQEETQYF	TGTGCCACCAGTGATTTAGGCCAGGAAGAGACCCAGTACTTC
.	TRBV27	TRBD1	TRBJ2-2	CATRYTGGNTGELFF	TGTGCCACGAGGTACACAGGGGGCAACACCGGGGAGCTGTTTTTT
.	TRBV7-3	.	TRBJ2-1	CASSDKISAYNEQFF	TGTGCCAGCAGTGATAAGATTAGCGCGTACAATGAGCAGTTCTTC
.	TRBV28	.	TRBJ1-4	CASSSLLTEQSGVNEKLFF	TGTGCCAGCAGTTCCCTACTGACAGAGCAGAGTGGGGTTAATGAAAAACTGTTTTTT
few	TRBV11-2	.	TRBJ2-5	CASSMQPGTFQETQYF	TGTGCCAGCAGCATGCAACCTGGGACATTCCAAGAGACCCAGTACTTC
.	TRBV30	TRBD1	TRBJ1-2	CATGGQGPPKGYTF	TGTGCCACAGGAGGACAGGGTCCTCCAAAAGGCTACACCTTC
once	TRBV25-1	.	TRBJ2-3	CASTTLGSDTQYF	TGTGCCAGCACCACCTTGGGGTCAGATACGCAGTATTTT
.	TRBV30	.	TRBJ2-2	CAWSLRPSTGELFF	TGTGCCTGGAGTTTAAGGCCCTCCACCGGGGAGCTGTTTTTT
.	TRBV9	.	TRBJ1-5	CASSAGNGNSNQPQHF	TGTGCCAGCAGCGCCGGGAACGGAAATAGCAATCAGCCCCAGCATTTT
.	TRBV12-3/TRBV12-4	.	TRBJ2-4	CASSDGTAKNIQYF	TGTGCCAGCAGTGACGGGACAGCCAAAAACATTCAGTACTTC
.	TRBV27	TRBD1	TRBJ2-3	CASSLSGTGDIDTQYF	TGTGCCAGCAGTTTATCGGGGACAGGGGATATAGATACGCAGTATTTT
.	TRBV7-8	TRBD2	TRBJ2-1	CASSLGTSVEQFF	TGTGCCAGCAGCTTAGGGACTAGCGTTGAGCAGTTCTTC
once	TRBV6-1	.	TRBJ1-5	CASTANRSPSNQPQHF	TGTGCCAGCACCGCCAACAGGAGCCCTAGCAATCAGCCCCAGCATTTT
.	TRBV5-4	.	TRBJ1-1	CASSYLTGRQNRYTEAFF	TGTGCCAGCAGCTACCTTACAGGGAGACAAAATCGGTACACTGAAGCTTTCTTT
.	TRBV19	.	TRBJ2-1	CASRINSNNEQFF	TGTGCCAGTAGGATAAACAGTAACAATGAGCAGTTCTTC
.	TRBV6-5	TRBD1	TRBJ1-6	CASSYEGAYPGSSYNSPLHF	TGTGCCAGCAGTTACGAGGGGGCCTATCCAGGGAGCTCCTATAATTCACCCCTCCACTTT
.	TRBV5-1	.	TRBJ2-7	CASSLTPYEQYF	TGCGCCAGCAGCTTGACTCCTTACGAGCAGTACTTC